The 15 T cell receptor beta chains given below trace back to one sample, sequenced in a study of regulatory T cells in long-lasting Graves disease. Time point: newly diagnosed GD, antithyroid drugs for less than 3 months. RNA extracted from PBMCs served as the sequencing template. Building of the TCR beta libraries involved iRepertoire HTBI primers and Arm-PCR of CDR3 regions. TCRdb ran MiXCR on the multiplex PCR reads and lists one entry per CDR3 protein. The sample lists about 470,000 distinct CDR3 sequences, approximately 15% occurring once. The sample was also reused in another study, on T cells in Graves' hyperthyroidism and ophthalmopathy.

The material was peripheral blood mononuclear cells (PBMCs), obtained at new diagnosis, from a patient treated with antithyroid drugs. These receptors came from a woman under 40 with Graves disease.

This clonotype was seen at least ten times. The J gene is TRBJ2-3, the V gene TRBV12-3 or TRBV12-4; D possibly corresponds to TRBD2 (5 bases). Trimming cost V 6 bases and J 6 bases, with 19 bases left between them. This CDR3 has 15 residues. In nucleotides, the CDR3 is TGTGCCAGCAGACCACTAGGGTCCCTGTTGGATACGCAGTATTTT. Its protein product is CASRPLGSLLDTQYF.

This clonotype was seen at least ten times. The CDR3 region is CASSLLGDYNEQFF. The CDR3 nucleotides read TGTGCCAGCAGTTTGTTGGGGGACTACAATGAGCAGTTCTTC. The rearrangement uses TRBV27 and TRBJ2-1; D might be TRBD1 or TRBD2, each matching 5 bases. Trimming removed 3 bases at V and 3 bases at J, with 9 bases between. Germline-derived CDR1 and CDR2 are MNHEY and SMNVEV (reference sequence). The CDR3 is made up of 14 amino acids.

This clonotype was counted many times. The gene calls are TRBV2 and TRBJ1-5; D may be TRBD1 (6 bases). V was cut by 6 bases and J by 5 bases, with 14 bases left in between. The CDR3 is 14 amino acids. CDR1 and CDR2 from the germline V gene are SNHLY and FYNNEI. The CDR3 is CASSEQGRDQPQHF. DNA of the CDR3: TGTGCCAGCAGCGAACAGGGCAGGGATCAGCCCCAGCATTTT.

This clonotype has at least ten counts. The chain couples TRBV7-3 to TRBJ2-1; TRBD2 matches 8 bases. V shed 3 bases and J 3 bases; nucleotides not matched to a gene: 4. CDR3 length: 15 residues. Germline V gene sequence: CDR1 SGHTA, CDR2 FQGTGA. CDR3 protein: CASSLLSGNYNEQFF. For the CDR3, the DNA is TGTGCCAGCAGCTTGCTTAGCGGGAACTACAATGAGCAGTTCTTC.

V and J are TRBV12-3 or TRBV12-4 and TRBJ1-2, with D possibly TRBD1 on 5 matching bases. The CDR3 covers 12 residues. V was trimmed by 6 bases and J by 0 bases, leaving 5 bases between them. CDR3 in amino acids: CASRGANYGYTF. DNA of the CDR3: TGTGCCAGCAGAGGGGCTAACTATGGCTACACCTTC.

The chain is built from TRBV15 and TRBJ1-2, with TRBD1 matching over 10 bases. Germline V gives CDR1 LNHNV, CDR2 YYDKDF (reference sequence). The CDR3 consists of 16 residues. Trimming took 0 bases from V and 6 from J; bases not matched to a gene: 7. CDR3 coding DNA: TGTGCCACCAGCAGAGATGCAGGGACAGGGGTGGATGGCTACACCTTC. Translation gives CATSRDAGTGVDGYTF.

This clonotype has just a few counts. The chain uses TRBV6-5 and TRBJ2-1; D unresolved. V was shortened by 0 bases and J by 7 bases, with 7 bases between the two germline ends. Germline CDR1 is MNHEY and CDR2 is SVGAGI. The CDR3 has 13 residues. The chain's CDR3 is CASSYSQGNEQFF. CDR3 DNA: TGTGCCAGCAGTTACTCGCAAGGGAATGAGCAGTTCTTC.

In its sample, this clonotype was seen many times. The CDR3, as DNA: TGCAGTGCTCCCGGGACTAGCGGGAGTGGGGTTGAGCAGTTCTTC. Translation: CSAPGTSGSGVEQFF. The chain links TRBV20-1 to TRBJ2-1, with 14 positions matching TRBD2. The CDR3 sequence is 15 residues long. Germline V gene sequence: CDR1 DFQATT, CDR2 SNEGSKA (reference sequence). Germline trimming cut 5 bases from V and 9 bases from J; bases unmatched to any gene: 9.

About this clonotype itself: Since a much larger clone is just one base distant, this may be a read error. Written as DNA, the CDR3 is TGTGCCATCAGGGGACAGGGGTCCCCAGGTACGCAGTATTTT. Its protein product is CAIRGQGSPGTQYF. The chain combines TRBV10-3 with TRBJ2-3; 10 bases match TRBD1. CDR1 and CDR2 (germline): ENHRY, SYGVKD. The CDR3 loop spans 14 amino acids. V lost 6 bases to trimming and J lost 8 bases; unmatched junction nucleotides: 8.

This clonotype showed up just a few times. This clone may be a read error of a much larger clone one base away. CDR3 DNA: TGTGCCAGCAGTTCCGGGACTAGCGGGGTCCAAGAGACCCAGTACTTC. It yields the protein CASSSGTSGVQETQYF. This chain uses TRBV12-3 or TRBV12-4 with TRBJ2-5; 13 bases map to TRBD2. V lost 4 bases to trimming and J lost 1 base; unmatched junction nucleotides: 3. The CDR3 extends over 16 amino acids.

This clonotype was counted a few times. V gene TRBV9 combines with J gene TRBJ1-1, with 8 nucleotides matching TRBD1. CDR3 length: 14 residues. Unmatched junction bases numbered 7, after V lost 3 bases and J lost 6 bases. Germline CDR1 is SGDLS and CDR2 is YYNGEE. CDR3 amino acids: CASSENPGGSEAFF. Here the CDR3 DNA reads TGTGCCAGCAGCGAAAACCCAGGGGGCTCTGAAGCTTTCTTT.

The CDR3 nucleotides are TGTGCCATCATTAAGGACAGGGGGCTGGGAGGCACTGAAGCTTTCTTT. Residues: CAIIKDRGLGGTEAFF. This chain connects TRBV10-3 to TRBJ1-1; 11 nucleotides match TRBD1. The germline V gene has CDR1 ENHRY and CDR2 SYGVKD. This CDR3 spans 16 amino acids. V shed 7 bases, J shed 4 bases, and the junction held 11 bases outside the gene matches.

This clonotype was recorded at least ten times. This chain uses TRBV24-1 with TRBJ2-1; D unclear. The ends were cut back, 2 bases at V and 1 base at J, with 11 bases in the middle. Germline CDR1 reads KGHDR; CDR2 reads SFDVKD. This CDR3 has 16 amino acids. The CDR3 is CATSDSRRASYNEQFF. CDR3 coding DNA: TGTGCCACCAGTGATTCCCGTAGAGCGTCCTACAATGAGCAGTTCTTC.

V is TRBV6-2 or TRBV6-3 and J is TRBJ1-5, with D perhaps matching TRBD1 (6 bases). V lost 6 bases to trimming and J lost 3 bases, with 15 bases between them. Germline-derived CDR1 and CDR2 are MNHEY and SVGEGT. CDR3 length: 15 residues. The CDR3 loop is CASRSHTGPNQPQHF. CDR3 nucleotides: TGTGCCAGCAGATCTCATACAGGGCCCAATCAGCCCCAGCATTTT.

This clonotype appeared many times. This chain links TRBV27 with TRBJ2-7, with 7 nucleotides matching TRBD2. This CDR3 spans 16 amino acids. CDR1 and CDR2 from the germline V gene are MNHEY and SMNVEV (reference sequence). Trimming removed 4 bases from V and 9 bases from J; junction bases left unmatched: 18. The DNA of the CDR3 is TGTGCCAGCAGTTACCGACCCGCGACATCCGGACTAGTGCAGTACTTC. It specifies CASSYRPATSGLVQYF.